This is a list of T cell receptor beta chains from one sample in a study of blood T cell repertoires in COVID-19. Profiling relied on immunoSEQ multiplex PCR, and the TCRdb table lists in-frame clones only, not all of them. The data hold about 250,000 clones, with approximately 81% observed a single time. Sequencing input: peripheral blood. The receptors derive from an elderly woman with acute or convalescent COVID-19. CDR3s include the opening cysteine and the closing phenylalanine or tryptophan. Fields, in order: clone size, J gene, D gene, V gene, CDR3 DNA, CDR3 protein. D genes are given only for firm matches. Only part of the rows carry a size: once, few, many, or a class if the clone is expanded.

.,TRBJ2-7,.,TRBV2,TGTGCCAGCAGTGCGAACAGGGTTGTCGAGCAGTACTTC,CASSANRVVEQYF
.,TRBJ2-5,.,TRBV5-1,TGCGCCAGCAGCTTGGGGACTACTAAGTTGGAGACCCAGTACTTC,CASSLGTTKLETQYF
.,TRBJ1-4,.,TRBV24-1,TGTGCCACCAGTGATTTGACGTCAGGGGAAGAAAAACTGTTTTTT,CATSDLTSGEEKLFF
.,TRBJ2-3,TRBD2,TRBV7-8,TGTGCCAGCAGCTTTAGCGGGAGGGGGGATACGCAGTATTTT,CASSFSGRGDTQYF
.,TRBJ2-3,.,TRBV5-1,TGCGCCAACCCGCCGGAGGGCACAGATACGCAGTATTTT,CANPPEGTDTQYF
once,TRBJ2-2,.,TRBV24-1,TGTGCCACCAGCAGGGGCTTCGGGGAGCTGTTTTTT,CATSRGFGELFF
.,TRBJ1-3,.,TRBV30,TGTGCCTGGAGACTTGGGGCTGCTGGAAACACCATATATTTT,CAWRLGAAGNTIYF
.,TRBJ2-2,.,TRBV3-1/TRBV3-2,TGTGCCAGCAGCACTTCCCTCATCGGGGAGCTGTTTTTT,CASSTSLIGELFF
few,TRBJ1-2,.,TRBV11-2,TGTGCCAGCAGCTTCGGGACATCGTATGGCTACACCTTC,CASSFGTSYGYTF
.,TRBJ1-6,.,TRBV5-4,TGTGCCAGCAGCTCCGATCGGGATTCACCCCTCCACTTT,CASSSDRDSPLHF
.,TRBJ2-1,TRBD2,TRBV28,TGTGCCAGCAGTTCCGCAGGACTAGTCAATGAGCAGTTCTTC,CASSSAGLVNEQFF